This TCR beta chain was found in a study of blood T cell repertoires in COVID-19 (dated by TCRdb to the early 2020s). About the study as a whole: The collaborator samples originated in the United States, Italy and Spain and spanned the acute and convalescent phases of COVID-19. The prospective study material was composed of cDNA or gDNA derived from T cells, B-cell-depleted T cells, or PBMCs. The sample metadata nearly always contained a de-identified subject ID, COVID-19 status, age in years and sex. A freely available public database, intended as a resource for researchers studying the immune response to SARS-CoV-2, is where the repertoires were released. The dataset comprised deeply sampled blood TCRbeta repertoires from subjects exposed to, actively infected with, or recovered from COVID-19. Where available, HLA class I and class II types were obtained from metadata supplied by the sample provider rather than from assay-based typing. Samples were obtained from the ongoing ImmuneRACE study (first 160 participants) and from about 1,300 subjects provided by 6 global collaborators.

Beyond this particular receptor, the publication reports: Clinical and demographic metadata were provided uncurated, with the amount varying by source and participant.

About this clone itself: The target of this receptor is not known. Base qualities are not provided; no much larger clone lies one nucleotide away.

TCRbeta CDR3 regions were amplified from genomic DNA using the immunoSEQ Assay, a bias-controlled multiplex PCR. In the paper's pipeline: Within the assay, amplification of reference gene primers was used to estimate how many nucleated cells each sample contained. To quantify the absolute abundance of each unique TCRbeta CDR3 rearrangement, sequence reads were collapsed and filtered. For each sample, productive Simpson clonality was calculated as the square root of Simpson's diversity index over productive rearrangements. Here the immuneACCESS table is served through TCRdb, limited to in-frame sequences with V and J called. Missing clones are a known gap in these copies; in checked studies unresolved V genes cover under half, and the rest lacks a known reason. V, J and clone size are taken as reported in that table, and D and trimming were inferred from the DNA itself. For this sample there are approximately 17,000 clones; approximately 89% appear just once. Clones ranked in the top ten supply about 5% of the sample.

Participants in the prospective study were aged about 18 to 89 years, lived in approximately 26 United States geographic areas, and enrolled through a virtual design. To assign participants to cohorts, the prospective study relied on clinical history that participants themselves reported in a screening survey and a study questionnaire. Recovered participants in ImmuneRACE Cohort 3 were defined as having two consecutive negative NP/OP PCR tests, clearance from a healthcare professional, or resolution of symptoms. Each participant in the prospective study had whole blood, serum and a nasopharyngeal or oropharyngeal swab collected by mobile phlebotomists. Over a roughly two-month period, participants in the prospective study had the option of providing additional blood draws and questionnaires. Prospective study blood samples were shipped either frozen or at room temperature before DNA extraction.

Sequences SGHRS (CDR1) and YFSETQ (CDR2) are obtained from the germline V gene. The CDR3 starts with the cysteine, ends with the phenylalanine, and has 15 residues. Left in the record is the CDR3 DNA by itself, 45 bases read in frame from the first base. Deletion took 4 bases off V and 1 base off J, with a span of 14 bases between the germline ends. Sequencing was carried out using PBMCs or T cells enriched from blood (not recorded which). The sequence was obtained from a woman in her thirties who had recovered from COVID-19. The rearrangement joined TRBV5-1 to TRBJ2-5; the D segment could be TRBD1, given 6 matching bases. The DNA sequence is TGCGCCAGCAGCGAAACCCGGACAGCCCAAGAGACCCAGTACTTC. Translated, it reads CASSETRTAQETQYF.